This T cell receptor (beta chain) was identified during a study of blood T cells in healthy people across ages. For the second PCR, which ran for 7 to 11 cycles, a sample-barcoded 5' primer and a J-beta primer mix were used. Every cDNA molecule carried a tag from a template-switch adaptor bearing 12 random nucleotides. Every sample returned 3 million or more CDR3-containing paired-end reads. In TCRdb, the 5' RACE reads were re-called with MiXCR into one record per CDR3 protein. The sample lists about 780,000 distinct CDR3 sequences; around 50% were seen once. As for this clonotype: Its specificity is not known.

CDR1 and CDR2 from the germline V gene are SQVTM and ANQGSEA. The CDR3 is 13 amino acids. V was shortened by 2 bases and J by 2 bases, with 9 bases between the two germline ends. The study's findings and limits: Diversity of TCR beta per million T cells declined in a roughly linear way with age.

The sample was blood. The chain couples TRBV29-1 to TRBJ2-5; D gene ambiguous. This TCR was sampled from a man at least 80 years old in good health. The CDR3 region is CSVERQIQETQYF. The CDR3 DNA sequence: TGCAGCGTTGAACGCCAGATTCAAGAGACCCAGTACTTC.